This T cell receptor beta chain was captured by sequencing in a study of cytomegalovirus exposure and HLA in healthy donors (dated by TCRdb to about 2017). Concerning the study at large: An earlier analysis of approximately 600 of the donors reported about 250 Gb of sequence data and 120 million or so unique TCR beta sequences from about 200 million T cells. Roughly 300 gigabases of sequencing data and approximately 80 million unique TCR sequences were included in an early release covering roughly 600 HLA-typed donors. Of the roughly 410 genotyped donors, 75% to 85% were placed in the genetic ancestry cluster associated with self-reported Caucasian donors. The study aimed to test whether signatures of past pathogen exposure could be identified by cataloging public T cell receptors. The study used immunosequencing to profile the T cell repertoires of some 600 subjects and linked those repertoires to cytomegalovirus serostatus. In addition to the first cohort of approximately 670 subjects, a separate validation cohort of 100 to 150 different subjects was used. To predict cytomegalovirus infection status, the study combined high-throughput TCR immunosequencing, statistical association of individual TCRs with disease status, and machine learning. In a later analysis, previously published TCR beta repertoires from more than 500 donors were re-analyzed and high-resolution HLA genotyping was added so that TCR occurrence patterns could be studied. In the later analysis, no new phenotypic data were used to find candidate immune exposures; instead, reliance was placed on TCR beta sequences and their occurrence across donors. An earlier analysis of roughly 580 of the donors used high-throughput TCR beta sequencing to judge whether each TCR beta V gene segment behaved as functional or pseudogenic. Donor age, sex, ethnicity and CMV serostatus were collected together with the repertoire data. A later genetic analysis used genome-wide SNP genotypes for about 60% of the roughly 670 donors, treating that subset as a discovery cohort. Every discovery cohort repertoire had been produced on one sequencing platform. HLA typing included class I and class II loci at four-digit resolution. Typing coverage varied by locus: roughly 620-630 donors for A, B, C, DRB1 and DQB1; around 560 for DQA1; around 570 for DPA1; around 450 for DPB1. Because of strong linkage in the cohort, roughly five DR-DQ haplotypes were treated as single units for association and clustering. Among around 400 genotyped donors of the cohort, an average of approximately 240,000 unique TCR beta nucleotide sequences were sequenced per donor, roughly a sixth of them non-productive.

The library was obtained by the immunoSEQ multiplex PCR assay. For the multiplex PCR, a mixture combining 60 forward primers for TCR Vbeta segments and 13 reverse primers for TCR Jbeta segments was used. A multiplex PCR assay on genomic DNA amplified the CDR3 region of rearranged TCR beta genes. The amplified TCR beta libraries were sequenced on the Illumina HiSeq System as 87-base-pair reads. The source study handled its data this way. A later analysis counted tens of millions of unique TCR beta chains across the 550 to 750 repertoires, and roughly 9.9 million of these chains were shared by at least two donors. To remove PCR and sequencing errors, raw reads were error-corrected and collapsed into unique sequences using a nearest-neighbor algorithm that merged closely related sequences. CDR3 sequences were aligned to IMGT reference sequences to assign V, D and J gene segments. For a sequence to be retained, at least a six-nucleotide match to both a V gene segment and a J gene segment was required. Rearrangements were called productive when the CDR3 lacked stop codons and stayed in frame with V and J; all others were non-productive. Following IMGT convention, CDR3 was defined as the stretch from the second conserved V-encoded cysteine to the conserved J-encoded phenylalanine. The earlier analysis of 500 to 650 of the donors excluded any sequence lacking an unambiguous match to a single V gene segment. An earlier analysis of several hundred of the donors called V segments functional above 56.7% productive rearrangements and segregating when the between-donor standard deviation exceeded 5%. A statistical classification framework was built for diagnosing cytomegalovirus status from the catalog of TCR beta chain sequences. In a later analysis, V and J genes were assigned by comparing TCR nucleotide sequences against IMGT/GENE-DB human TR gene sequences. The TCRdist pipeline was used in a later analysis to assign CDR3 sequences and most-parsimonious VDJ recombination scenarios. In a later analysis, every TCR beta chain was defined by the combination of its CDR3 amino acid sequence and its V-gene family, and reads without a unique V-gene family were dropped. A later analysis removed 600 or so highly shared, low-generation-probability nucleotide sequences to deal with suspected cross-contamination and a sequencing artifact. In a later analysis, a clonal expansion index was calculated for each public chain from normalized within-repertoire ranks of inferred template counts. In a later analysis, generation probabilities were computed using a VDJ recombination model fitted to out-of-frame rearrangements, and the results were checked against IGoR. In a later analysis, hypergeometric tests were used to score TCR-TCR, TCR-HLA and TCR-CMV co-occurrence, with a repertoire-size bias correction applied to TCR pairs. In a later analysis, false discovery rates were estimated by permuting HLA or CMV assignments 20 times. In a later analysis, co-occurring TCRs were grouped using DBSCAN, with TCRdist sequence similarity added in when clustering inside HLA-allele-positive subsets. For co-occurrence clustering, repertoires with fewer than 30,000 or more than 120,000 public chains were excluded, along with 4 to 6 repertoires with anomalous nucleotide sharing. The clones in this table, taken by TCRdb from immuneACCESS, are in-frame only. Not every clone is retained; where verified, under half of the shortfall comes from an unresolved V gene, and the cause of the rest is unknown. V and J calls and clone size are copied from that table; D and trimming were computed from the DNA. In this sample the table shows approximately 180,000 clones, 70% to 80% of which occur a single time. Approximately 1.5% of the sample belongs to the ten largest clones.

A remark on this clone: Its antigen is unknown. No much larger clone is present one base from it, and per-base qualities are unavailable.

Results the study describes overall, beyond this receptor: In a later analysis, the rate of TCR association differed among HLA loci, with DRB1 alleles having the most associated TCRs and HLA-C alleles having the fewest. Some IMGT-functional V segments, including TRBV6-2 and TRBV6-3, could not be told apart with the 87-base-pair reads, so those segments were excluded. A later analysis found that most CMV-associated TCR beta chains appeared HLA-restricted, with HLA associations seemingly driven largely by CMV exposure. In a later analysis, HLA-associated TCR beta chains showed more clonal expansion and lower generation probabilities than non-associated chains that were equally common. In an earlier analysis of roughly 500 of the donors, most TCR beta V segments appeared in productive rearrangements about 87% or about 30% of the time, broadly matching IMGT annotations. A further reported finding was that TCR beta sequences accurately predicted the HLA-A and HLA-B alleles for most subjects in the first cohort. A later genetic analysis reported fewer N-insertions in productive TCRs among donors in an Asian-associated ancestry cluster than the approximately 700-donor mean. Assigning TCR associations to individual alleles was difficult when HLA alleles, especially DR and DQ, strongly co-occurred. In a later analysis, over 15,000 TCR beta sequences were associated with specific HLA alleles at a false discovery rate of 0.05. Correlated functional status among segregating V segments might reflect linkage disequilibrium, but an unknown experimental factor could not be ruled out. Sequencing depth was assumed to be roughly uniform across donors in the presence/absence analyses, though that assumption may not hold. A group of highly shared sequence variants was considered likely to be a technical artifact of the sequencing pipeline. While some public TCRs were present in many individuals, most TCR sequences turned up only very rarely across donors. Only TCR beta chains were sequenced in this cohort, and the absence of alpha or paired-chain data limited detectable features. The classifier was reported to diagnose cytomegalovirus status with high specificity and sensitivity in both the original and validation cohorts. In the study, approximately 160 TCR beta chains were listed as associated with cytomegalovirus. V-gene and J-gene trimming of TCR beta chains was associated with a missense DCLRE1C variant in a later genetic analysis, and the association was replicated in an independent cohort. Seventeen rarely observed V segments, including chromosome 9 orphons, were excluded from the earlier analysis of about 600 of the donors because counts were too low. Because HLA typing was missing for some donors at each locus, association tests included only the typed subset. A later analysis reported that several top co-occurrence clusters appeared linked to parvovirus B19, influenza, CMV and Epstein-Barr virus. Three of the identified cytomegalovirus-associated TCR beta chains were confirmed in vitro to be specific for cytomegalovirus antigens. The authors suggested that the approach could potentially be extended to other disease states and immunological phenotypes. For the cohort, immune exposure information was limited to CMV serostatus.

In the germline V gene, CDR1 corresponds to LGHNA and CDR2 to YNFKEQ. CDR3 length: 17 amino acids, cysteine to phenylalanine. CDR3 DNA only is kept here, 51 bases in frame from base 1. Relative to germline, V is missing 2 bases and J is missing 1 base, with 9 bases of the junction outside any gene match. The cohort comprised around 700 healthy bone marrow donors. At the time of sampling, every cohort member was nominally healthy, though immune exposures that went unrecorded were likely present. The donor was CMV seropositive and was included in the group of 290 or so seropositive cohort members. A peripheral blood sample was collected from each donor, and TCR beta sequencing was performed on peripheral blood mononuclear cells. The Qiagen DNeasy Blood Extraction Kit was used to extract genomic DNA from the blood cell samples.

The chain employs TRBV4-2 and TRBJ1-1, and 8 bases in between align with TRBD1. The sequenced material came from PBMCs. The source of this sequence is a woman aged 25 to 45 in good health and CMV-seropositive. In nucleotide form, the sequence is TGTGCCAGCAGCCAATTTGGACAGGGAGGACGGAACACTGAAGCTTTCTTT. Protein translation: CASSQFGQGGRNTEAFF.